Given below is one T cell receptor beta chain in context. TCRdb's copy holds only in-frame clones and misses some; the assay was immunoSEQ multiplex PCR. The repertoire holds 12,000 to 15,000 clones, with 75% as singletons. The data were taken from a study of tumour-infiltrating T cells in Burkitt lymphoma. Sequenced sample: tumor tissue. The sequence was collected from a human donor with diffuse large B-cell lymphoma.

CDR3 sequence reads: CASSLTGGLGGYTF. The CDR3 nucleotides read TGTGCCAGCAGTTTAACCGGGGGACTAGGGGGCTACACCTTC. The J gene is TRBJ1-2, the V gene TRBV28; a possible D gene is TRBD1 (5 bases). Trimming removed 2 bases from V and 8 bases from J, with 15 bases in between. This CDR3 comprises 14 residues. CDR1 is MDHEN, CDR2 SYDVKM, per germline.